This entry describes one T cell receptor (beta chain). The antigen this receptor binds is unknown. Within one base of it there is no much larger clone, and no base qualities were kept. The data were obtained in a study of control samples from healthy donors and cancer patients (dated by TCRdb to the early 2020s). Library method: the immunoSEQ multiplex PCR assay. TCRdb carries this immuneACCESS record with in-frame sequences only. Its versions omit some clonotypes, under half of them owing to an unresolved V gene in the studies checked, with the rest unexplained. The sample data list more than 95,000 clones, and about 87% of these were observed just once. The ten largest clones take up about 2.7% of the sample. V is pared back by 9 bases and J by 6 bases, with 9 bases lying between the germline termini. The germline V gene supplies CDR1 MNHEY and CDR2 SVGAGI. The CDR3 goes from the cysteine to the phenylalanine over 12 residues. Left in the record is the CDR3 DNA by itself, 36 bases read in frame from the first base.

The sequenced material came from blood. Here the chain combines TRBV6-5 and TRBJ1-6, with the D gene not clear enough to name. This TCR was sampled from a man aged 55 to 69 in good health. In nucleotides, the sequence is TGTGCCAGTGGACTGATTAATTCACCCCTCCACTTT. Translated, it gives CASGLINSPLHF.